One sample yielded the 13 T cell receptor beta chains listed below, sequenced in a study of regulatory dendritic cells for organ transplantation. Profiled with immunoSEQ multiplex PCR; TCRdb holds only in-frame clones, not every one. The top ten clones hold roughly 2.5% of a sample with approximately 11,000 clones, roughly 80% of them seen once. These receptors' antigens are unknown. Allogeneic regulatory or mature dendritic cells were co-cultured for roughly five days with CFSE-labeled sorted T cells at 1:10. Sequencing used memory CD4+ T cells from blood cultured with dendritic cells. The sample's subset: CD45RO+ memory T cells. Every receptor here comes from a human donor in good health.

Note on this clone: Germline is not matched at one junction end, which may reflect a read error. The sample has other DNA sequences that encode this CDR3 too. The chain employs TRBV6-5 and TRBJ2-2; 7 bases map to TRBD1. The V gene's germline CDR1 is MNHEY and CDR2 SVGAGI. This CDR3 is built from 15 residues. The CDR3, as DNA: TGTGCCAGCAGTTACTCGAACAGGGGAGCCGGGGAGCTGTTCTTT. Translated, it gives CASSYSNRGAGELFF.

This chain joins TRBV27 and TRBJ2-5; 10 bases fit TRBD1. The CDR3 runs 15 residues. Germline lookup yields CDR1 MNHEY and CDR2 SMNVEV (reference sequence). Trimming at V came to 6 bases and at J to 1 base, leaving 5 bases not matched to a gene. The CDR3 region has the DNA TGTGCCAGCAGCCCCGGGACAGGGGTCCAAGAGACCCAGTACTTC. Translation gives CASSPGTGVQETQYF.

The genes are TRBV28 and TRBJ2-1, with D perhaps TRBD1 or TRBD2 (7 bases each). This CDR3 is built from 15 residues. Germline V CDR1 and CDR2: MDHEN, SYDVKM. The germline V and J ends were trimmed by 6 bases and 0 bases, with 12 bases remaining between them. CDR3 loop: CASRPGGGSYNEQFF. The CDR3 nucleotides are TGTGCCAGCAGACCAGGGGGGGGCTCCTACAATGAGCAGTTCTTC.

The chain couples TRBV2 to TRBJ2-7, with 9 positions matching TRBD1. The V and J ends lost 5 bases and 4 bases, in that order; junction bases with no gene match: 6. Germline CDR1 and CDR2: SNHLY and FYNNEI. The CDR3 runs to 14 residues. This CDR3 is CASSLDRGKYEQYF. CDR3 nucleotides: TGTGCCAGCAGTCTGGACAGGGGAAAGTACGAGCAGTACTTC.

CDR3 nucleotides: TGTGCCAGCAGCGCCCAGACAGGGTTAACTGGGGCCAACGTCCTGACTTTC. Amino acid sequence: CASSAQTGLTGANVLTF. The chain carries TRBV9 and TRBJ2-6; TRBD1 matches at 7 bases. J lost 2 bases, V lost 3 bases, and 8 bases had no gene match. This CDR3 spans 17 amino acids. CDR1 is SGDLS and CDR2 is YYNGEE in the germline V gene.

The gene calls are TRBV5-8 and TRBJ1-1, with a possible D match to TRBD1 (5 bases). This CDR3 is 15 amino acids long. Germline CDR1 reads SGHTS; CDR2 reads YDEGEE. V shed 0 bases and J shed 1 base, with 10 bases lying between them. This CDR3 reads CASSLGSGGNTEAFF. The CDR3 region has the DNA TGTGCCAGCAGCTTGGGGTCCGGGGGGAACACTGAAGCTTTCTTT.

The chain has TRBV7-9 and TRBJ1-1; D might be TRBD1 (6 bases). The CDR3 sequence is 18 residues long. Germline loops: CDR1 SEHNR, CDR2 FQNEAQ (reference sequence). V dropped 1 base and J dropped 4 bases, with 22 bases sitting between them. CDR3 loop: CASSLDVNWGGGGTEAFF. CDR3 nucleotide sequence: TGTGCCAGCAGCTTAGACGTTAATTGGGGGGGCGGTGGCACTGAAGCTTTCTTT.

The chain couples TRBV14 to TRBJ2-7; D remains unclear. Trimming removed 1 base at V and 6 bases at J, with 13 bases between. The CDR3 spans 14 residues. The germline V gene has CDR1 SGHDN and CDR2 FVKESK. CDR3 bases: TGTGCCAGCAGCCAAGGGCTCCTCCTTGGCGAGCAGTACTTC. Translating gives CASSQGLLLGEQYF.

V usage is TRBV7-3 and J usage is TRBJ2-2, with D perhaps matching TRBD2 (5 bases). Germline V CDR1 and CDR2: SGHTA, FQGTGA. The CDR3 totals 13 residues. Trimming took off 5 bases at V and 7 bases at J, with 11 bases between the two ends. CDR3 DNA sequence: TGTGCCAGCAGCGGGGTGGGGAGCGGGGAGCTGTTTTTT. It specifies CASSGVGSGELFF.

This clone has only one observation. The chain recombines TRBV10-2 with TRBJ2-3, with 7 bases aligning to TRBD2. CDR3 length: 14 residues. The trim removed 7 bases at V and 4 bases at J, leaving 8 bases unmatched. Germline CDR1 and CDR2: WSHSY and SAAADI. The CDR3, as DNA: TGCGCCAGCAAAAGCGGGATTTTACCAGATACGCAGTATTTT. Its protein is CASKSGILPDTQYF.

This clone was observed once. The CDR3 spells CASSSSGRTLYEQYF. The CDR3, as DNA: TGTGCCAGCAGTTCCTCCGGCCGCACGCTTTACGAGCAGTACTTC. The chain couples TRBV28 to TRBJ2-7, with unresolved D. Germline-derived CDR1 and CDR2 are MDHEN and SYDVKM. V was cut by 4 bases and J by 4 bases, with 17 bases left in between. The length of the CDR3 is 15 residues. The full variable domain, completed using reference TRBV28 and TRBJ2-7, is DVKVTQSSRYLVKRTGEKVFLECVQDMDHENMFWYRQDPGLGLRLIYFSYDVKMKEKGDIPEGYSVSREKKERFSLILESASTNQTSMYLCASSSSGRTLYEQYFGPGTRLTVT.

The CDR3 sequence is CASRKSGANTGELFF. CDR3 bases: TGTGCCAGTCGGAAAAGCGGGGCAAACACCGGGGAGCTGTTTTTT. The chain is built from TRBV28 and TRBJ2-2; 7 bases match TRBD2. The trim removed 9 bases at V and 2 bases at J, leaving 9 bases unmatched. The CDR3 consists of 15 residues. Germline CDR1 reads MDHEN; CDR2 reads SYDVKM.

The chain carries TRBV19 and TRBJ1-6; D gene uncertain. CDR1 and CDR2 from the germline V gene are LNHDA and SQIVND (reference sequence). This CDR3 region has 14 residues. V lost 5 bases and J 7 bases, leaving 12 bases between the germline ends. The DNA for the CDR3 is TGTGCCAGTAGTTTCAGAGACCCGAATTCACCCCTCCACTTT. This sequence encodes CASSFRDPNSPLHF.